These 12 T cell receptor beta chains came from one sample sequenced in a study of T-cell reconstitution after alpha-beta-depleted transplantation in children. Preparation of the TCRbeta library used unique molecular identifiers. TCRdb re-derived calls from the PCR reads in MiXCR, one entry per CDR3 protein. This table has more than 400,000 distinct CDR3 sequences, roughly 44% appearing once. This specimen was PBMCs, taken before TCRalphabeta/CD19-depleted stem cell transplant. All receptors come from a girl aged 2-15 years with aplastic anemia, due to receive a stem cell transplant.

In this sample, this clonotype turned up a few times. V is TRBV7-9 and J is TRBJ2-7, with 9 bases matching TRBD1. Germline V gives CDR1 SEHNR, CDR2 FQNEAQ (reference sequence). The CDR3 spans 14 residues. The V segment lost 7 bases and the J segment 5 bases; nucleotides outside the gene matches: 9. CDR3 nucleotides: TGTGCCAGCACCCTTAGTGGGACAGGGAACGAGCAGTACTTC. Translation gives CASTLSGTGNEQYF.

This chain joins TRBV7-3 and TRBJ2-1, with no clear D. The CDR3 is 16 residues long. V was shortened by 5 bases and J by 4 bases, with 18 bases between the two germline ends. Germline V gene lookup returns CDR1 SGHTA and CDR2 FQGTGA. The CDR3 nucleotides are TGTGCCAGCAGCCGCCGCCGCGCAAAGGATTACAATGAGCAGTTCTTC. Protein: CASSRRRAKDYNEQFF. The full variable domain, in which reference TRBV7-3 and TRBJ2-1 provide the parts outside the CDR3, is GAGVSQTPSNKVTEKGKYVELRCDPISGHTALYWYRQSLGQGPEFLIYFQGTGAADDSGLPNDRFFAVRPEGSVSTLKIQRTERGDSAVYLCASSRRRAKDYNEQFFGPGTRLTVL.

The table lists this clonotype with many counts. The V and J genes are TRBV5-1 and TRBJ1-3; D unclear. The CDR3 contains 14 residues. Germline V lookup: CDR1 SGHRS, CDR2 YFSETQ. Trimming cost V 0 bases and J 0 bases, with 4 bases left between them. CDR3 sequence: CASSLGISGNTIYF. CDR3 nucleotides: TGCGCCAGCAGCTTGGGGATCTCTGGAAACACCATATATTTT.

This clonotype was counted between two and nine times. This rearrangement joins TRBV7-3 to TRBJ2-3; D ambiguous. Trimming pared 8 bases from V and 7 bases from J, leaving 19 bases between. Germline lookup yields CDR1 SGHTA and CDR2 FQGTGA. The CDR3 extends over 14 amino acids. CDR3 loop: CASGTTMPPYTQYF. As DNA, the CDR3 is TGTGCCAGCGGAACAACCATGCCACCCTATACGCAGTATTTT. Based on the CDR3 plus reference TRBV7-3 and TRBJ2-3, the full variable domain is GAGVSQTPSNKVTEKGKYVELRCDPISGHTALYWYRQSLGQGPEFLIYFQGTGAADDSGLPNDRFFAVRPEGSVSTLKIQRTERGDSAVYLCASGTTMPPYTQYFGPGTRLTVL.

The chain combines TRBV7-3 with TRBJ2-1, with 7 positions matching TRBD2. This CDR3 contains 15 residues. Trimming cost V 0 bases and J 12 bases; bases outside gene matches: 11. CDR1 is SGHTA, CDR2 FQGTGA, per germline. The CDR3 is CASSLTPILAQGQFF. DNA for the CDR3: TGTGCCAGCAGCTTAACCCCCATACTAGCGCAGGGGCAGTTCTTC.

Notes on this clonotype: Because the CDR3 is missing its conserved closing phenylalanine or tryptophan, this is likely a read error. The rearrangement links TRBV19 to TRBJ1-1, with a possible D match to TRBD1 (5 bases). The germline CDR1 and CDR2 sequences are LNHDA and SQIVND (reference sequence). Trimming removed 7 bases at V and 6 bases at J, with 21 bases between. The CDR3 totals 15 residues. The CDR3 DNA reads TGTGCCAGTATTACTTCTCTGGGGGGAGCGTCTGAAGCTTTCCTT. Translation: CASITSLGGASEAFL.

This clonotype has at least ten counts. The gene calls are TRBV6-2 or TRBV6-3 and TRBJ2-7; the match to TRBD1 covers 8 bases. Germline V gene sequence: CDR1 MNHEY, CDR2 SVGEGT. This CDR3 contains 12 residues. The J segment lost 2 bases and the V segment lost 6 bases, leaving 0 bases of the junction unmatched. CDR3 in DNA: TGTGCCAGCAGGGACAGGGCCTACGAGCAGTACTTC. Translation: CASRDRAYEQYF.

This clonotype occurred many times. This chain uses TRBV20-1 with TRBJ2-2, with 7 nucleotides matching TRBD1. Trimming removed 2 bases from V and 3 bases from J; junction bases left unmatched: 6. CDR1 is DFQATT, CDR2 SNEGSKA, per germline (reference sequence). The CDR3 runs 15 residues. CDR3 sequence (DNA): TGCAGTGCTAGACAACTCAGGGGGTACACCGGGGAGCTGTTTTTT. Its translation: CSARQLRGYTGELFF.

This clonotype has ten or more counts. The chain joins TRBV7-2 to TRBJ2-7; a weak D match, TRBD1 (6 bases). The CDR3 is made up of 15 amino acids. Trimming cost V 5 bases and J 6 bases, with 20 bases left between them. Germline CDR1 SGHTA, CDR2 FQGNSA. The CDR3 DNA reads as TGTGCCAGCAGCCTATCCTTCGAGACAGGAAGCGAGCAGTACTTC. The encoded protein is CASSLSFETGSEQYF. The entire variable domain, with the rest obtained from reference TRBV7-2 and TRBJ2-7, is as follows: GAGVSQSPSNKVTEKGKDVELRCDPISGHTALYWYRQSLGQGLEFLIYFQGNSAPDKSGLPSDRFSAERTGGSVSTLTIQRTQQEDSAVYLCASSLSFETGSEQYFGPGTRLTVT.

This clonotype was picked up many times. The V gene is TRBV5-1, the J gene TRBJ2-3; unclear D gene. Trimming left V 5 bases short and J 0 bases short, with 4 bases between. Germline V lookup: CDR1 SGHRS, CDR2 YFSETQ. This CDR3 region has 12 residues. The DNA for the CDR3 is TGCGCCAGCAGGGAAAGCACAGATACGCAGTATTTT. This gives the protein CASRESTDTQYF.

The CDR3 DNA sequence: TGTGCCAGCAGACTGACTAGCGGGGGAGGAGAGACCCAGTACTTC. Protein: CASRLTSGGGETQYF. This chain joins TRBV7-2 and TRBJ2-5; 12 nucleotides agree with TRBD2. V lost 6 bases to trimming and J lost 4 bases; unmatched junction nucleotides: 6. The CDR3 runs to 15 residues. CDR1 is SGHTA, CDR2 FQGNSA, per germline.

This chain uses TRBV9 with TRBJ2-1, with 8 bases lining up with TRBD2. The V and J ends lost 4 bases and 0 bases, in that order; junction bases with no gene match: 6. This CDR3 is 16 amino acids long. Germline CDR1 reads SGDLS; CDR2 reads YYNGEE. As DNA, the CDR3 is TGTGCCAGCAGCCCCCGCGGGGGGAACTCCTACAATGAGCAGTTCTTC. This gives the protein CASSPRGGNSYNEQFF. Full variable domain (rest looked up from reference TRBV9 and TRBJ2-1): DSGVTQTPKHLITATGQRVTLRCSPRSGDLSVYWYQQSLDQGLQFLIQYYNGEERAKGNILERFSAQQFPDLHSELNLSSLELGDSALYFCASSPRGGNSYNEQFFGPGTRLTVL.